Shown below are 28 T cell receptor beta chains from a single sample sequenced in a study of glioma-infiltrating T cells after dendritic cell vaccination. The time point is: after dendritic cell vaccination, including at tumor progression/relapse. Generated by immunoSEQ multiplex PCR, the TCRdb table keeps only in-frame clones and is missing some. The sample shows 98,000 or so clones, over 80% of them seen only once. The starting material was blood, obtained after dendritic cell vaccination. These receptors were taken from a human donor with glioblastoma.

The chain employs TRBV5-1 and TRBJ2-2; 7 nucleotides align to TRBD1. V was pared by 0 bases and J by 1 base, with 3 bases of the junction left unmatched. The germline V gene has CDR1 SGHRS and CDR2 YFSETQ. This CDR3 has 16 residues. CDR3 in amino acids: CASSLARDRNTGELFF. DNA of the CDR3: TGCGCCAGCAGCTTGGCGAGGGACAGGAACACCGGGGAGCTGTTTTTT.

The V gene is TRBV18, the J gene TRBJ1-6; 9 bases map to TRBD1. The length of the CDR3 is 16 residues. Germline V lookup: CDR1 KGHSH, CDR2 LQKENI. The ends lost 2 bases at V and 5 bases at J; junction bases unmatched: 4. For the CDR3, the DNA is TGTGCCAGCTCACCAACAGGGGGCAAGAATAATTCACCCCTCCACTTT. It codes for CASSPTGGKNNSPLHF.

The rearrangement links TRBV5-1 to TRBJ2-1; tentatively, D is TRBD2 (6 bases). This CDR3 region has 16 residues. Germline CDR1 and CDR2: SGHRS and YFSETQ. Trimming cost V 5 bases and J 3 bases, with 18 bases left between them. The CDR3 DNA reads as TGCGCCAGCAGTCCAGTGGGGGGAGGATACTACAATGAGCAGTTCTTC. Its translation is CASSPVGGGYYNEQFF.

V usage is TRBV10-3 and J usage is TRBJ2-3; D gene ambiguous. Germline V gene sequence: CDR1 ENHRY, CDR2 SYGVKD. The V end was cut by 4 bases, the J end by 4 bases, with 6 bases between. The CDR3 sequence is 12 residues long. CDR3 sequence (DNA): TGTGCCATCAGTGGGGCCGCAGATACGCAGTATTTT. Translating it yields CAISGAADTQYF.

V and J are TRBV6-1 and TRBJ2-5; weak D call: TRBD1 (5 bases). This CDR3 contains 13 residues. Germline CDR1 and CDR2: MNHNS and SASEGT. The CDR3 here is CATKWGKPETQYF. The CDR3 bases are TGTGCGACGAAATGGGGCAAACCGGAGACCCAGTACTTC.

This chain connects TRBV5-1 to TRBJ1-4, with 11 bases lining up with TRBD1. The CDR3 consists of 16 residues. V trimming: 4 bases; J trimming: 8 bases; junction bases outside the gene matches: 10. Germline V CDR1 and CDR2: SGHRS, YFSETQ. CDR3 DNA: TGCGCCAGCAGCCTTGTACCCGGGACAGGGGGAGAAAAACTGTTTTTT. It yields the protein CASSLVPGTGGEKLFF.

This sequence joins TRBV10-3 and TRBJ1-2, with D possibly being TRBD1 (5 bases). CDR3 length equals 15 residues. Germline values: CDR1 ENHRY, CDR2 SYGVKD. V was cut by 0 bases and J by 8 bases, with 16 bases left in between. This chain's CDR3 is CAISESGVGPKGYTF. As DNA, the CDR3 is TGTGCCATCAGTGAGTCAGGGGTAGGGCCCAAAGGCTACACCTTC.

This rearrangement joins TRBV7-2 to TRBJ1-1; a possible D gene is TRBD1 (6 bases). The CDR3 contains 14 residues. CDR1 and CDR2 (germline): SGHTA, FQGNSA. V lost 3 bases and J lost 0, with 8 bases in between. Here the CDR3 reads CASSFDRMNTEAFF. The CDR3, as DNA: TGTGCCAGCAGCTTTGACAGGATGAACACTGAAGCTTTCTTT.

The chain uses TRBV15 and TRBJ2-5, with D possibly TRBD1 on 5 matching bases. Matching the DNA end better, TRBJ2-7 makes the J call doubtful. This CDR3 region has 15 residues. Germline V CDR1 and CDR2: LNHNV, YYDKDF (reference sequence). CDR3 loop: CATSRDDAGPYEQYF. CDR3 nucleotides: TGTGCCACCAGCAGAGATGACGCAGGGCCCTACGAGCAGTACTTC.

The chain employs TRBV27 and TRBJ2-4; a possible D gene is TRBD2 (6 bases). This CDR3 is built from 16 residues. Germline values: CDR1 MNHEY, CDR2 SMNVEV (reference sequence). Trimming took off 5 bases at V and 2 bases at J, with 16 bases between the two ends. CDR3 sequence: CASSPSLRGSKNIQYF. For the CDR3, the DNA is TGTGCCAGCAGTCCGTCTCTGCGGGGTTCCAAAAACATTCAGTACTTC.

The sample holds one count of this clone. This chain connects TRBV5-1 to TRBJ2-5; the D gene is possibly TRBD1 (5 bases). From germline, CDR1 is SGHRS and CDR2 YFSETQ. The CDR3 length is 16 residues. Trimming pared 3 bases from V and 0 bases from J, leaving 15 bases between. Here the CDR3 DNA reads TGCGCCAGCAGCTCCCAGGGCGAGAGAAACCAAGAGACCCAGTACTTC. Its translation: CASSSQGERNQETQYF.

The chain combines TRBV5-1 with TRBJ2-1; 12 nucleotides align to TRBD2. V shed 2 bases and J 4 bases; nucleotides not matched to a gene: 10. CDR3 length equals 18 residues. The germline V gene has CDR1 SGHRS and CDR2 YFSETQ. CDR3 bases: TGCGCCAGCAGCTTAGGACTAGCGGGACGAGCTTTGTACAATGAGCAGTTCTTC. Amino acids: CASSLGLAGRALYNEQFF.

A word on this clone: The junction does not match germline at one end; this may be a read error. This chain links TRBV7-7 with TRBJ2-7; the D call may be TRBD1 or TRBD2 (5 bases each). This CDR3 is built from 13 residues. Germline assignment: CDR1 SSHAT and CDR2 FNYEAQ (reference sequence). This CDR3 reads CASSLAQQGEQYF. CDR3 bases: TGTGCTAGCAGCTTAGCGCAGCAGGGCGAGCAGTACTTC. Using reference TRBV7-7 and TRBJ2-7 for the parts outside the CDR3, the full variable domain is GAGVSQSPRYKVTKRGQDVTLRCDPISSHATLYWYQQALGQGPEFLTYFNYEAQPDKSGLPSDRFSAERPEGSISTLTIQRTEQRDSAMYRCASSLAQQGEQYFGPGTRLTVT.

A note on this clone: Other DNA sequences in this specimen translate into the identical CDR3. The chain recombines TRBV5-1 with TRBJ2-7, with no clear D. Germline CDR1 is SGHRS and CDR2 is YFSETQ. This CDR3 spans 14 amino acids. V shed 4 bases and J shed 0 bases, with 11 bases lying between them. The CDR3 here is CASSLQSSSYEQYF. The CDR3 bases are TGCGCCAGCAGCCTTCAGTCTTCCTCCTACGAGCAGTACTTC.

Here the CDR3 reads CASSSSFGTYEQYF. Here the CDR3 DNA reads TGTGCCAGCAGCTCCAGCTTCGGGACCTACGAGCAGTACTTC. The V gene is TRBV5-4, the J gene TRBJ2-7, with D possibly TRBD2 on 5 matching bases. There are 14 residues in the CDR3. Germline V CDR1 and CDR2: SGHNT, YYREEE (reference sequence). Trimming pared 3 bases from V and 2 bases from J, leaving 12 bases between.

The chain uses TRBV6-5 and TRBJ1-1; D is unresolved. V was shortened by 0 bases and J by 6 bases, with 11 bases between the two germline ends. This CDR3 is built from 14 residues. Germline values: CDR1 MNHEY, CDR2 SVGAGI. The CDR3: CASSYSSSVAEAFF. CDR3 DNA: TGTGCCAGCAGTTACTCGAGTTCGGTCGCTGAAGCTTTCTTT.

The rearrangement links TRBV28 to TRBJ2-7; 8 bases agree with TRBD1. The V segment lost 4 bases and the J segment 3 bases; nucleotides outside the gene matches: 5. The CDR3 totals 14 residues. Germline V gene sequence: CDR1 MDHEN, CDR2 SYDVKM. The CDR3 reads CASSSGQDYYEQYF. The CDR3 DNA sequence: TGTGCCAGCAGTTCGGGACAGGACTACTACGAGCAGTACTTC. Full variable domain (missing parts from reference TRBV28 and TRBJ2-7): DVKVTQSSRYLVKRTGEKVFLECVQDMDHENMFWYRQDPGLGLRLIYFSYDVKMKEKGDIPEGYSVSREKKERFSLILESASTNQTSMYLCASSSGQDYYEQYFGPGTRLTVT.

V is TRBV9 and J is TRBJ2-3; a possible D gene is TRBD2 (6 bases). The V gene lost 3 bases and the J gene lost 0 bases, with 11 bases spanning the gap. The CDR3 contains 15 residues. CDR1 is SGDLS, CDR2 YYNGEE, per germline. CDR3 loop: CASSGSSASTDTQYF. The CDR3 region has the DNA TGTGCCAGCAGCGGCTCTAGCGCTAGCACAGATACGCAGTATTTT.

The J gene is TRBJ1-5, the V gene TRBV27, with D hard to call. V was cut by 3 bases and J by 0 bases, with 9 bases left in between. Germline V lookup: CDR1 MNHEY, CDR2 SMNVEV (reference sequence). This CDR3 has 15 residues. The CDR3 coding sequence is TGTGCCAGCAGTTTGGTCGGGTTTAGCAATCAGCCCCAGCATTTT. Protein: CASSLVGFSNQPQHF.

The rearrangement joins TRBV19 to TRBJ1-4; TRBD1 matches 8 bases. The CDR3 runs 17 residues. Germline trimming cut 3 bases from V and 3 bases from J; bases unmatched to any gene: 9. Per the germline V gene, CDR1 is LNHDA and CDR2 is SQIVND (reference sequence). In nucleotides, the CDR3 is TGTGCCAGTAGTATGGGGCAGGGGGCGCCGGCTAATGAAAAACTGTTTTTT. Encoded protein: CASSMGQGAPANEKLFF.

The chain is built from TRBV27 and TRBJ1-1; D is possibly TRBD1 (5 bases). This CDR3 comprises 14 residues. V shed 3 bases and J shed 2 bases, with 10 bases lying between them. Germline CDR1 MNHEY, CDR2 SMNVEV (reference sequence). The CDR3 region is CASSFGGGNTEAFF. Here the CDR3 DNA reads TGTGCCAGCAGTTTCGGGGGGGGAAACACTGAAGCTTTCTTT.

This clone has only a few counts. This rearrangement joins TRBV27 to TRBJ2-1, with D tentatively TRBD1 (7 bases). The CDR3 sequence is 15 residues long. Trimming shortened V by 7 bases and J by 6 bases, and 19 bases separated the two germline ends. Per germline, CDR1 MNHEY and CDR2 SMNVEV (reference sequence). The CDR3 loop is CASKSPPRGANEQFF. CDR3 coding DNA: TGTGCCAGCAAAAGTCCCCCCAGGGGGGCCAATGAGCAGTTCTTC.

In its sample, this clone was seen once. This chain uses TRBV27 with TRBJ2-3; tentatively, D is TRBD1 (6 bases). CDR1 is MNHEY, CDR2 SMNVEV, per germline (reference sequence). Trimming stripped 5 bases from V and 5 bases from J, with 20 bases between. The CDR3 loop spans 16 amino acids. For the CDR3, the DNA is TGTGCCAGCAGTCTTATCACTCCAGGGGCCGGAGATACGCAGTATTTT. This sequence encodes CASSLITPGAGDTQYF.

The CDR3 sequence is CAREWGPDYGYTF. CDR3 nucleotide sequence: TGTGCCAGGGAATGGGGGCCCGACTATGGCTACACCTTC. The chain employs TRBV2 and TRBJ1-2, with D possibly matching TRBD1 (6 bases). Trimming shortened V by 9 bases and J by 3 bases, and 14 bases separated the two germline ends. This CDR3 has 13 amino acids. Germline V CDR1 and CDR2: SNHLY, FYNNEI. Using reference TRBV2 and TRBJ1-2 for the parts outside the CDR3, the full variable domain is EPEVTQTPSHQVTQMGQEVILRCVPISNHLYFYWYRQILGQKVEFLVSFYNNEISEKSEIFDDQFSVERPDGSNFTLKIRSTKLEDSAMYFCAREWGPDYGYTFGSGTRLTVV.

There are a few counts of this clone. The J gene is TRBJ1-1, the V gene TRBV19; no clear D. Germline CDR1 LNHDA, CDR2 SQIVND (reference sequence). V gave up 3 bases and J gave up 0 bases, with 11 bases separating them. CDR3 length: 15 amino acids. CDR3 residues: CASSMRTGMNTEAFF. The CDR3 DNA sequence: TGTGCCAGTAGTATGCGGACGGGGATGAACACTGAAGCTTTCTTT. The whole variable domain, filled in from reference TRBV19 and TRBJ1-1, reads DGGITQSPKYLFRKEGQNVTLSCEQNLNHDAMYWYRQDPGQGLRLIYYSQIVNDFQKGDIAEGYSVSREKKESFPLTVTSAQKNPTAFYLCASSMRTGMNTEAFFGQGTRLTVV.

The chain is built from TRBV18 and TRBJ2-7; unclear D gene. CDR3 length: 14 amino acids. The V end lost 3 bases, the J end lost 2 bases, and 11 bases lay between the germline ends. Germline V gives CDR1 KGHSH, CDR2 LQKENI. Written as DNA, the CDR3 is TGTGCCAGCTCACCTAGCTCCACGACCTACGAGCAGTACTTC. Amino acids: CASSPSSTTYEQYF.

The rearrangement uses TRBV10-3 and TRBJ1-1; D remains ambiguous. Trimming removed 0 bases at V and 1 base at J, with 15 bases between. The CDR3 totals 17 residues. The germline V gene encodes CDR1 ENHRY and CDR2 SYGVKD. CDR3 sequence (DNA): TGTGCCATCAGTGAGTCTGTAGGGAGGTTTGCGAACACTGAAGCTTTCTTT. Translating it yields CAISESVGRFANTEAFF.

This rearrangement joins TRBV2 to TRBJ2-7, with TRBD2 identical over 9 bases. This CDR3 region has 14 residues. The germline gives CDR1 SNHLY, CDR2 FYNNEI. With V trimmed by 6 bases and J by 4 bases, 7 bases remained unmatched. CDR3 nucleotide sequence: TGTGCCAGCAGGCTGGGGACTAGCAGTTACGAGCAGTACTTC. Its translation is CASRLGTSSYEQYF. The whole variable domain, remainder taken from reference TRBV2 and TRBJ2-7, is EPEVTQTPSHQVTQMGQEVILRCVPISNHLYFYWYRQILGQKVEFLVSFYNNEISEKSEIFDDQFSVERPDGSNFTLKIRSTKLEDSAMYFCASRLGTSSYEQYFGPGTRLTVT.